The rows below give T cell receptor beta chains drawn from one sample of a study of blood T cell repertoires in COVID-19. Sequencing used immunoSEQ multiplex PCR; TCRdb keeps in-frame clones, though not all of them. The table lists over 250,000 clones, roughly 88% of them singletons. The sample consisted of PBMCs or T cells enriched from blood (not recorded which). These TCRs come from a woman between 25 and 40 years old who had recovered from COVID-19. Both conserved end residues are part of each CDR3. Fields, in order: D gene, clone size, V gene, J gene, CDR3 DNA, CDR3 protein. The D gene is left open where the match is weak. Clone size is given for some rows only: seen once, a few or many times, or a class if the clone is expanded.

d_gene: TRBD1; abundance: NA; v_gene: TRBV7-9; j_gene: TRBJ1-2; CDR3nt: TGTGCCAGCAGCTCCAGCGGACAGGGGCTGTACTATGGCTACACCTTC; CDR3aa: CASSSSGQGLYYGYTF
d_gene: TRBD1; abundance: NA; v_gene: TRBV19; j_gene: TRBJ1-2; CDR3nt: TGTGCCAGTAGTCCGGACAGGGCTTATGGCTACACCTTC; CDR3aa: CASSPDRAYGYTF
d_gene: NA; abundance: NA; v_gene: TRBV27; j_gene: TRBJ2-1; CDR3nt: TGTGCCAGCAGCATAAACCACCCTGGGGGCGAGCAGTTCTTC; CDR3aa: CASSINHPGGEQFF
d_gene: TRBD1; abundance: NA; v_gene: TRBV27; j_gene: TRBJ1-6; CDR3nt: TGTGCCAGCAGTGACGCCGGACAGGGGAATTCACCCCTCCACTTT; CDR3aa: CASSDAGQGNSPLHF
d_gene: TRBD1; abundance: NA; v_gene: TRBV5-1; j_gene: TRBJ1-1; CDR3nt: TGCGCCAGCAGCTTCCGGGACAGGGGCCCGAACACTGAAGCTTTCTTT; CDR3aa: CASSFRDRGPNTEAFF
d_gene: NA; abundance: NA; v_gene: TRBV3-1/TRBV3-2; j_gene: TRBJ2-7; CDR3nt: TGTGCCAGCAGCCAAGTGGTGGGACTTCGGAACGAGCAGTACTTC; CDR3aa: CASSQVVGLRNEQYF
d_gene: NA; abundance: NA; v_gene: TRBV19; j_gene: TRBJ2-7; CDR3nt: TGTGCCAGTAGTTCCGGACTCAATTACGAGCAGTACTTC; CDR3aa: CASSSGLNYEQYF
d_gene: NA; abundance: NA; v_gene: TRBV28; j_gene: TRBJ1-3; CDR3nt: TGTGCCAGCAGTTCCACTTTGAGGTCCAACTCTGGAAACACCATATATTTT; CDR3aa: CASSSTLRSNSGNTIYF
d_gene: NA; abundance: NA; v_gene: TRBV5-1; j_gene: TRBJ1-1; CDR3nt: TGCGCCAGCAGCTTGGGCCCCCGCGCTGAAGCTTTCTTT; CDR3aa: CASSLGPRAEAFF
d_gene: TRBD1; abundance: NA; v_gene: TRBV27; j_gene: TRBJ2-1; CDR3nt: TGTGCCAGCAGTTTCCAATCCGGGGACAGGGCTATCTATGAGCAGTTCTTC; CDR3aa: CASSFQSGDRAIYEQFF
d_gene: TRBD1; abundance: few; v_gene: TRBV28; j_gene: TRBJ1-1; CDR3nt: TGTGCCACTAGGGGGCTTCGGGGGAACACTGAAGCTTTCTTT; CDR3aa: CATRGLRGNTEAFF
d_gene: NA; abundance: NA; v_gene: TRBV2; j_gene: TRBJ1-5; CDR3nt: TGTGCCAGCAGTACAGGAATCTATAGCAATCAGCCCCAGCATTTT; CDR3aa: CASSTGIYSNQPQHF
d_gene: NA; abundance: NA; v_gene: TRBV6-5; j_gene: TRBJ1-1; CDR3nt: TGTGCCTGCTACCAGGGGTTGAACACTGAAGCTTTCTTT; CDR3aa: CACYQGLNTEAFF
d_gene: NA; abundance: NA; v_gene: TRBV7-9; j_gene: TRBJ2-2; CDR3nt: TGTGCCAGCAGTATTCTTCACACCGGGGAGCTGTTTTTT; CDR3aa: CASSILHTGELFF
d_gene: NA; abundance: NA; v_gene: TRBV7-6; j_gene: TRBJ2-7; CDR3nt: TGTGCCAGCAGCTTAGCCTGGGGGGGGGCGAATTACGAGCAGTACTTC; CDR3aa: CASSLAWGGANYEQYF